The 24 T cell receptor beta chains given below trace back to one sample, sequenced in a study of a mutant IDH1 vaccine in newly diagnosed glioma. Described time point: week 47, end of study. A single vaccine dose contained 300 ug of mutant IDH1 20-mer peptide, and topical imiquimod was used with it. Their antigen targets remain unknown. Generated by immunoSEQ multiplex PCR, the TCRdb table keeps only in-frame clones and is missing some. The table records roughly 56,000 clones, approximately 80% of them present only once. Sequencing was performed on PBMCs, taken from a glioma patient whose treatment included an IDH1 peptide vaccine. These receptors all come from a woman in her thirties or forties with glioma. Some clones in this sample may be carry-over from other donors' samples.

The rearrangement uses TRBV7-9 and TRBJ2-3, with 11 bases matching TRBD2. The CDR3 has 15 residues. V shed 2 bases, J shed 6 bases, and the junction held 4 bases outside the gene matches. Looked up from germline, CDR1 is SEHNR and CDR2 is FQNEAQ (reference sequence). This CDR3 reads CASSLSSGGVDTQYF. The CDR3 bases are TGTGCCAGCAGCTTAAGTAGCGGGGGGGTGGATACGCAGTATTTT.

This chain joins TRBV30 and TRBJ1-1; D remains ambiguous. Per the germline V gene, CDR1 is GTSNPN and CDR2 is SVGIG (reference sequence). CDR3 size: 16 residues. The ends were cut back, 0 bases at V and 0 bases at J, with 14 bases in the middle. This CDR3 is CAWSVPSGSLNTEAFF. As DNA, the CDR3 is TGTGCCTGGAGTGTACCGTCAGGCAGCCTGAACACTGAAGCTTTCTTT.

The chain recombines TRBV7-9 with TRBJ2-7; 9 nucleotides align to TRBD1. After removal of 4 bases from V and 3 bases from J, the junction contained 7 bases not matched to a gene. Germline CDR1 is SEHNR and CDR2 is FQNEAQ (reference sequence). The CDR3 totals 15 residues. The CDR3 DNA reads TGTGCCAGCAGCTCCCCCGCGGACAGGGGCTACGAGCAGTACTTC. Its protein is CASSSPADRGYEQYF.

The chain combines TRBV7-9 with TRBJ1-2; TRBD1 matches 9 bases. Germline V gives CDR1 SEHNR, CDR2 FQNEAQ (reference sequence). The length of the CDR3 is 12 residues. The junction had 3 bases not matched to a gene; V was cut back by 5 bases and J by 8 bases. CDR3 nucleotide sequence: TGTGCCAGCAGCCGGACAGGGGTAGGCTACACCTTC. This sequence encodes CASSRTGVGYTF.

This clone has a single count. The V call is TRBV5-1, the J call TRBJ1-2; TRBD1 matches 9 bases. V was clipped by 3 bases and J by 4 bases; unmatched bases: 13. From germline, CDR1 is SGHRS and CDR2 YFSETQ. CDR3 size: 17 residues. The CDR3 DNA follows: TGCGCCAGCAGCTCGTCCGGGACAGGGCCTCTCCTCTATGGCTACACCTTC. Translating it yields CASSSSGTGPLLYGYTF.

The CDR3 reads CASSYRRANYGYTF. DNA of the CDR3: TGTGCCAGCAGTTACAGGAGAGCTAACTATGGCTACACCTTC. The chain combines TRBV6-5 with TRBJ1-2; D unclear. CDR3 length equals 14 residues. Trimming left V 2 bases short and J 0 bases short, with 7 bases between. Per germline, CDR1 MNHEY and CDR2 SVGAGI.

This sequence joins TRBV6-4 and TRBJ1-1; D gene ambiguous. V lost 2 bases and J 10 bases, leaving 14 bases between the germline ends. The length of the CDR3 is 13 residues. The V gene's germline CDR1 is MRHNA and CDR2 SNTAGT. In DNA, the CDR3 is TGTGCCAGCAGTGACAACTCTGGGGAAGCAGCTTTCTTT. It is translated as CASSDNSGEAAFF.

This clone showed up just once. This chain joins TRBV11-1 and TRBJ1-1; the D is unclear. Trimming cost V 2 bases and J 0 bases, with 4 bases left between them. Germline values: CDR1 SGHAT, CDR2 FQDESV (reference sequence). This CDR3 has 13 amino acids. DNA for the CDR3: TGTGCCAGCAGCTTAAGGATGAACACTGAAGCTTTCTTT. Translated, it gives CASSLRMNTEAFF.

The gene calls are TRBV13 and TRBJ1-6; D is perhaps TRBD1 (5 bases). Per the germline V gene, CDR1 is PRHDT and CDR2 is FYEKMQ (reference sequence). The length of the CDR3 is 14 residues. Deletions cut 2 bases from V and 7 bases from J, with 9 bases between. Here the CDR3 DNA reads TGTGCCAGCAGCTTATTGGCAGGGAATTCACCCCTCCACTTT. This sequence encodes CASSLLAGNSPLHF.

The chain links TRBV27 to TRBJ2-1, with D perhaps TRBD1 or TRBD2 (5 bases each). With 2 bases removed from V and 6 bases from J, the gap between germline ends came to 23 bases. This CDR3 is built from 18 residues. From germline, CDR1 is MNHEY and CDR2 SMNVEV (reference sequence). The CDR3 loop is CASSLNGPGTRWRNEQFF. In DNA, the CDR3 is TGTGCCAGCAGTTTAAACGGACCCGGGACCAGGTGGCGCAATGAGCAGTTCTTC.

This clone was recorded once. In DNA, the CDR3 is TGTGCCAGCAGCTTTCCGCAGGGAAACACCATATATTTT. This codes for CASSFPQGNTIYF. The chain uses TRBV7-8 and TRBJ1-3, with D hard to call. The V end was cut by 3 bases, the J end by 4 bases, with 7 bases between. The CDR3 totals 13 residues. Germline V lookup: CDR1 SGHVS, CDR2 FQNEAQ.

This sequence joins TRBV9 and TRBJ1-1; unclear D gene. The CDR3 spans 15 residues. The germline V gene encodes CDR1 SGDLS and CDR2 YYNGEE. Trimming shortened V by 4 bases and J by 5 bases, and 18 bases separated the two germline ends. The DNA for the CDR3 is TGTGCCAGCAGCCCCAAGGGCGGGATGGGAACTGAAGCTTTCTTT. It encodes CASSPKGGMGTEAFF.

V usage is TRBV11-2 and J usage is TRBJ1-3; D is unresolved. CDR1 and CDR2 (germline): SGHAT, FQNNGV. This CDR3 region has 15 residues. The V gene lost 0 bases and the J gene lost 4 bases, with 10 bases spanning the gap. The CDR3 is CASSLDWREGNTIYF. The DNA for the CDR3 is TGTGCCAGCAGCTTAGATTGGAGGGAGGGAAACACCATATATTTT.

This chain uses TRBV9 with TRBJ1-2; 10 nucleotides agree with TRBD1. There are 15 residues in the CDR3. Per germline, CDR1 SGDLS and CDR2 YYNGEE. Trimming removed 3 bases from V and 8 bases from J; junction bases left unmatched: 10. The DNA for the CDR3 is TGTGCCAGCAGCGGTGGAGGAGGGACAGGGGTAGGCTACACCTTC. Its translation is CASSGGGGTGVGYTF.

This clone has only one observation. The chain is built from TRBV6-4 and TRBJ1-6; 8 bases align to TRBD1. With V trimmed by 6 bases and J by 5 bases, 9 bases remained unmatched. This CDR3 comprises 16 residues. The V gene's germline CDR1 is MRHNA and CDR2 SNTAGT. The CDR3 bases are TGTGCCAGCAGCCCCGGACAGGGCTCAAATAATTCACCCCTCCACTTT. Translated, it gives CASSPGQGSNNSPLHF.

The J gene is TRBJ2-3, the V gene TRBV27; 9 bases fit TRBD2. Germline V lookup: CDR1 MNHEY, CDR2 SMNVEV (reference sequence). The junction had 4 bases not matched to a gene; V was cut back by 1 base and J by 2 bases. The length of the CDR3 is 16 residues. CDR3 sequence: CASSLYGGGATDTQYF. The DNA for the CDR3 is TGTGCCAGCAGTTTATACGGCGGGGGGGCCACAGATACGCAGTATTTT.

The J gene is TRBJ2-7, the V gene TRBV11-1; 7 bases align to TRBD2. CDR3 size: 15 residues. CDR1 is SGHAT and CDR2 is FQDESV in the germline V gene (reference sequence). The junction had 11 bases not matched to a gene; V was cut back by 4 bases and J by 5 bases. The CDR3 protein is CASSSDPTSSHEQYF. The CDR3 DNA is TGTGCCAGCAGCTCCGATCCGACTAGCAGCCACGAGCAGTACTTC.

In this sample, this clone turned up once. The CDR3 coding sequence is TGCAGTGTCACTCACGGGGAGACCCAGTACTTC. This sequence encodes CSVTHGETQYF. The J gene is TRBJ2-5, the V gene TRBV20-1, with D hard to call. This CDR3 comprises 11 residues. Per germline, CDR1 DFQATT and CDR2 SNEGSKA (reference sequence). V was trimmed by 7 bases and J by 5 bases, leaving 11 bases between them.

This clone was seen more than once but under ten times. The chain is built from TRBV6-5 and TRBJ1-2, with unresolved D. Trimming left V 3 bases short and J 2 bases short, with 7 bases between. The CDR3 has 13 residues. Germline-derived CDR1 and CDR2 are MNHEY and SVGAGI. CDR3 protein: CASSYDQNYGYTF. The CDR3 DNA sequence: TGTGCCAGCAGTTATGACCAAAACTATGGCTACACCTTC.

This chain connects TRBV10-2 to TRBJ2-7; D gene unclear. There are 12 residues in the CDR3. V shed 3 bases and J shed 2 bases, with 5 bases lying between them. Germline V gene sequence: CDR1 WSHSY, CDR2 SAAADI. The CDR3 DNA sequence: TGCGCCAGCAGTGATAGACCCTACGAGCAGTACTTC. Translation gives CASSDRPYEQYF.

CDR3 nucleotides: TGTGCCAGCAGCCGCGATGGACAACTGTTTTTT. Amino acid sequence: CASSRDGQLFF. The chain employs TRBV27 and TRBJ1-4; D gene uncertain. The V and J ends lost 6 bases and 12 bases respectively, with 11 bases between them. CDR3 length: 11 residues. Germline lookup yields CDR1 MNHEY and CDR2 SMNVEV (reference sequence).

This chain uses TRBV11-2 with TRBJ2-7; TRBD2 agrees at 14 bases. The ends lost 1 base at V and 3 bases at J; junction bases unmatched: 5. The germline V gene has CDR1 SGHAT and CDR2 FQNNGV. The CDR3 spans 17 residues. The CDR3, as DNA: TGTGCCAGCAGCTTAGCCGGGACTAGCGGGGGTCACTACGAGCAGTACTTC. Its protein product is CASSLAGTSGGHYEQYF.

The V gene is TRBV18, the J gene TRBJ2-7; 8 nucleotides line up with TRBD2. CDR1 is KGHSH, CDR2 LQKENI, per germline. V was pared by 2 bases and J by 2 bases, with 2 bases of the junction left unmatched. The CDR3 length is 14 residues. CDR3 nucleotides: TGTGCCAGCTCACCAGCGGGGGGCCCCTACGAGCAGTACTTC. This sequence encodes CASSPAGGPYEQYF.

The chain combines TRBV27 with TRBJ2-3, with D perhaps assigned TRBD1 or TRBD2 (5 bases each). V lost 6 bases to trimming and J lost 4 bases, with 20 bases between them. There are 16 residues in the CDR3. Germline values: CDR1 MNHEY, CDR2 SMNVEV (reference sequence). The CDR3 region has the DNA TGTGCCAGCAGGGGTCCTGGAGAGGGGATACCAGATACGCAGTATTTT. As protein: CASRGPGEGIPDTQYF.